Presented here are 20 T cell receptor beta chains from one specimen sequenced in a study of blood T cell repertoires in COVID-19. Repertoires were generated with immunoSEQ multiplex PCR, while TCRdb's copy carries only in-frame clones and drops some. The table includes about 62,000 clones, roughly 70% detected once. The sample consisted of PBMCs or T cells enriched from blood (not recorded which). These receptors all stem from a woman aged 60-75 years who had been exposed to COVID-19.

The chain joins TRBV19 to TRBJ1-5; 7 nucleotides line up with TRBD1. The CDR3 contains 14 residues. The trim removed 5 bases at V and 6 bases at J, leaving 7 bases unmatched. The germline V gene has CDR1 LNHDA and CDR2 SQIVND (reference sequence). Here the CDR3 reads CASSPRQGTQPQHF. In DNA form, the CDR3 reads TGTGCCAGTAGTCCCCGACAGGGAACTCAGCCCCAGCATTTT. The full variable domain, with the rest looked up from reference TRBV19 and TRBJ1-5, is DGGITQSPKYLFRKEGQNVTLSCEQNLNHDAMYWYRQDPGQGLRLIYYSQIVNDFQKGDIAEGYSVSREKKESFPLTVTSAQKNPTAFYLCASSPRQGTQPQHFGDGTRLSIL.

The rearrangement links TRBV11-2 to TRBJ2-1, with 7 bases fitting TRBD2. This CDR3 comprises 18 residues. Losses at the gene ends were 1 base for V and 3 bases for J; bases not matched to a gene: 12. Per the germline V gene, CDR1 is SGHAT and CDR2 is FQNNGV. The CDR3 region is CASSLVPAGVGIYNEQFF. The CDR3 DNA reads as TGTGCCAGCAGCTTAGTCCCGGCGGGAGTGGGGATCTACAATGAGCAGTTCTTC. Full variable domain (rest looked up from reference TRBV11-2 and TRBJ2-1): EAGVAQSPRYKIIEKRQSVAFWCNPISGHATLYWYQQILGQGPKLLIQFQNNGVVDDSQLPKDRFSAERLKGVDSTLKIQPAKLEDSAVYLCASSLVPAGVGIYNEQFFGPGTRLTVL.

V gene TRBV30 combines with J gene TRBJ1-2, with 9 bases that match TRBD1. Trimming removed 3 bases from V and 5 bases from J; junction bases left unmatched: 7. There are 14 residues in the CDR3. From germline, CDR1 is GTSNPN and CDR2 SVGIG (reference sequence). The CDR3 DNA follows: TGTGCCTGGAGGAAAGACAGGGGGTTTTATGGCTACACCTTC. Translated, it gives CAWRKDRGFYGYTF. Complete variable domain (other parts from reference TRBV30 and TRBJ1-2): SQTIHQWPATLVQPVGSPLSLECTVEGTSNPNLYWYRQAAGRGLQLLFYSVGIGQISSEVPQNLSASRPQDRQFILSSKKLLLSDSGFYLCAWRKDRGFYGYTFGSGTRLTVV.

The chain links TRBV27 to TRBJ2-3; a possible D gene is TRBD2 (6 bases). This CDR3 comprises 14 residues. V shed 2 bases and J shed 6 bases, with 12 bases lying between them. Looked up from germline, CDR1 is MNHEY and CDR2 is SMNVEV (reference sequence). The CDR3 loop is CASSLGAGWDTQYF. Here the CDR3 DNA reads TGTGCCAGCAGTTTAGGGGCGGGGTGGGATACGCAGTATTTT.

The chain's CDR3 is CASSLREGAGELFF. The CDR3 DNA sequence: TGTGCCAGCAGCTTGCGGGAGGGGGCCGGGGAGCTGTTTTTT. The chain joins TRBV5-4 to TRBJ2-2, with 8 bases fitting TRBD2. The CDR3 covers 14 residues. Germline V lookup: CDR1 SGHNT, CDR2 YYREEE (reference sequence). With V trimmed by 1 base and J by 6 bases, 2 bases remained unmatched. The full variable domain, in which reference TRBV5-4 and TRBJ2-2 provide the parts outside the CDR3, is ETGVTQSPTHLIKTRGQQVTLRCSSQSGHNTVSWYQQALGQGPQFIFQYYREEENGRGNFPPRFSGLQFPNYSSELNVNALELDDSALYLCASSLREGAGELFFGEGSRLTVL.

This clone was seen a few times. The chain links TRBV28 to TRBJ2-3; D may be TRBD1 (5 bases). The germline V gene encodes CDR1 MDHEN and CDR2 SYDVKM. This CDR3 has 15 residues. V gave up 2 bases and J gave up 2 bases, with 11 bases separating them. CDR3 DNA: TGTGCCAGCAGTTTAACGGACACCGACACAGATACGCAGTATTTT. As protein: CASSLTDTDTDTQYF.

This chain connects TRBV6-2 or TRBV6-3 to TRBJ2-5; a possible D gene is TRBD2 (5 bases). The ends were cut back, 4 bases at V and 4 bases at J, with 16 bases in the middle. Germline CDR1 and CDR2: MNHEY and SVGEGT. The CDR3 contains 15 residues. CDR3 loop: CASSSLDSDLETQYF. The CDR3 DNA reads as TGTGCCAGCAGTTCCTTGGACTCGGATCTAGAGACCCAGTACTTC.

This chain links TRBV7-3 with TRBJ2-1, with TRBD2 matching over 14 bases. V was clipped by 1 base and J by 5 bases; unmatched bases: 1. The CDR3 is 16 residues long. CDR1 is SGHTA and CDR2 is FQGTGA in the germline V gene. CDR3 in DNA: TGTGCCAGCAGCTTAAGGACTAGCGGGGGGAACAATGAGCAGTTCTTC. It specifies CASSLRTSGGNNEQFF.

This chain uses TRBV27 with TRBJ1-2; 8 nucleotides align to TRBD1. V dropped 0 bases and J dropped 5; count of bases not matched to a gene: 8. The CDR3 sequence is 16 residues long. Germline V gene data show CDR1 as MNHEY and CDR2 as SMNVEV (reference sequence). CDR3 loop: CASSLSAGTGSYGYTF. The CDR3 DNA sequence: TGTGCCAGCAGTTTATCCGCAGGGACAGGATCTTATGGCTACACCTTC.

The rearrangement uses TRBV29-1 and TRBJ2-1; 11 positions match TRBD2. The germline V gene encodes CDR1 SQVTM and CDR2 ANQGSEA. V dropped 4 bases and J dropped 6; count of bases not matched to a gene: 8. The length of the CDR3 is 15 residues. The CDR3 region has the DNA TGCAGCGTTGGGACTATAGCGGGAGGGGTCAATGAGCAGTTCTTC. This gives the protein CSVGTIAGGVNEQFF.

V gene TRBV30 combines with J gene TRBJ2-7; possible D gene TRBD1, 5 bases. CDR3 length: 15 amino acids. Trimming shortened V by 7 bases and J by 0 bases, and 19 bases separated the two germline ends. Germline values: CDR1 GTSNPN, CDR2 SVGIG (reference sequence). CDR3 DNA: TGTGCCTTACGACAGACAGACAGATACTCCTACGAGCAGTACTTC. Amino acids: CALRQTDRYSYEQYF.

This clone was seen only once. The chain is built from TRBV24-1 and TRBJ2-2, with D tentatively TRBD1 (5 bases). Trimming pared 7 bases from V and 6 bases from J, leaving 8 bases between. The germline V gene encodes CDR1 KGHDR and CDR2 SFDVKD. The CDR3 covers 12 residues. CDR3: CATSRAPGELFF. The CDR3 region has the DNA TGTGCCACCAGCAGGGCCCCCGGGGAGCTGTTTTTT.

CDR3: CASSRGQSHYEQYF. CDR3 nucleotide sequence: TGCGCCAGCAGCAGGGGACAGTCCCACTACGAGCAGTACTTC. This chain uses TRBV5-1 with TRBJ2-7; 7 bases line up with TRBD1. The V and J ends lost 4 bases and 3 bases, in that order; junction bases with no gene match: 7. The germline V gene has CDR1 SGHRS and CDR2 YFSETQ. The CDR3 sequence is 14 residues long.

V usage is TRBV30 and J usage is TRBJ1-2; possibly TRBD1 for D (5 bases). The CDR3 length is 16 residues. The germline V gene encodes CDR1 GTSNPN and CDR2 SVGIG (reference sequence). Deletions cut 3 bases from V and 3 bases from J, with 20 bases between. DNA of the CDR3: TGTGCCTGGAGAAGTAAATCTCGGGGGTTCGACTATGGCTACACCTTC. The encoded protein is CAWRSKSRGFDYGYTF.

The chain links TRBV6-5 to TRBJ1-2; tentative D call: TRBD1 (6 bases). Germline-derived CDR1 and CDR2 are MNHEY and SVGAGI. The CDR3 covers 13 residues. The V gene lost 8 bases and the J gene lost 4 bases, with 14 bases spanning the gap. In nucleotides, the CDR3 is TGTGCCAGCGGAACAGGGTTGGGCTATGGCTACACCTTC. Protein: CASGTGLGYGYTF.

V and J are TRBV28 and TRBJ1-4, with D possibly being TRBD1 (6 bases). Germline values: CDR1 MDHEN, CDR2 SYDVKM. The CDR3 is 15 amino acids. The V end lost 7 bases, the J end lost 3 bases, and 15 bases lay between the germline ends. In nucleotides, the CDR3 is TGTGCCAGCACTCGTTCAGGGGCAGCTAATGAAAAACTGTTTTTT. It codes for CASTRSGAANEKLFF.

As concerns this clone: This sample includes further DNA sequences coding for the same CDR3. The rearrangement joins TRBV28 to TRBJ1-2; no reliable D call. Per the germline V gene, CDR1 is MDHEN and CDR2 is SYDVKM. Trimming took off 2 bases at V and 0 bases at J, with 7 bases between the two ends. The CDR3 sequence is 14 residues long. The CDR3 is CASSLGGANYGYTF. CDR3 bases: TGTGCCAGCAGTTTAGGCGGGGCTAACTATGGCTACACCTTC.

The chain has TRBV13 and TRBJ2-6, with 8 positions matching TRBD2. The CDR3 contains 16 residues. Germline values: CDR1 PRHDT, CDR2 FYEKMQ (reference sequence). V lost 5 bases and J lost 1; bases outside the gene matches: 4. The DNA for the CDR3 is TGTGCCAGCAGCCCCGGGGGGGGATCTGGGGCCAACGTCCTGACTTTC. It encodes CASSPGGGSGANVLTF. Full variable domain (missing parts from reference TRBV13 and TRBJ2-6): AAGVIQSPRHLIKEKRETATLKCYPIPRHDTVYWYQQGPGQDPQFLISFYEKMQSDKGSIPDRFSAQQFSDYHSELNMSSLELGDSALYFCASSPGGGSGANVLTFGAGSRLTVL.

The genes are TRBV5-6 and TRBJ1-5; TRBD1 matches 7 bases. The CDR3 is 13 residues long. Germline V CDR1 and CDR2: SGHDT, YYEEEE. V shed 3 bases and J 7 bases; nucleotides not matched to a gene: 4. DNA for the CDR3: TGTGCCAGCAGCTCGACAGGGAAGCAGCCCCAGCATTTT. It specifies CASSSTGKQPQHF.

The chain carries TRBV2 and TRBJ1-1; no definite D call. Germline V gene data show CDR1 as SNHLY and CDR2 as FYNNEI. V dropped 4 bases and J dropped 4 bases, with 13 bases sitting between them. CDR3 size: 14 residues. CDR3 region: CASSVKGAGTEAFF. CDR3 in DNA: TGTGCCAGCAGTGTTAAGGGCGCGGGCACTGAAGCTTTCTTT.